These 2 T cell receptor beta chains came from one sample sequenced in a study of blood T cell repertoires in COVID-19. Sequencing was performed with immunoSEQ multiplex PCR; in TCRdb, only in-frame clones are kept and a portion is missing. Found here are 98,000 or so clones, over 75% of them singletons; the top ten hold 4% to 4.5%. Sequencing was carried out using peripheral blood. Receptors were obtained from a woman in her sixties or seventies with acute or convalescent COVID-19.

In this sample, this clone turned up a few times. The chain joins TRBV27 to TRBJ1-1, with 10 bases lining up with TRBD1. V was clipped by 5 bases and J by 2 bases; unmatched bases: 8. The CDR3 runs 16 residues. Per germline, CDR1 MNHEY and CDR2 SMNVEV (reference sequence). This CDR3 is CASSDWTGGPNTEAFF. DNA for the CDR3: TGTGCCAGCAGTGATTGGACAGGGGGACCCAACACTGAAGCTTTCTTT.

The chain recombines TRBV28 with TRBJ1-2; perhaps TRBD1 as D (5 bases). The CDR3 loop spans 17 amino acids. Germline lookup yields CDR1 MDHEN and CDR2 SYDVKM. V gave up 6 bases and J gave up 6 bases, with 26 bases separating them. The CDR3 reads CASSAPLGTGRFDGYTF. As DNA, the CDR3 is TGTGCCAGCAGCGCCCCTCTTGGTACAGGACGGTTTGATGGCTACACCTTC.